The T cell receptor beta chain under discussion was sequenced for a study of T cells in Graves' hyperthyroidism and ophthalmopathy. General study results and limits: The model predicted ophthalmopathy a median approximately seven months before onset. Within blood appeared most thyroid clonotypes that had expanded above 0.001.

This clonotype was recorded at least ten times. Its target is not known. Patients were excluded because of uncontrolled infection, other autoimmune disease, pregnancy or lactation. Diagnosing involved the use of clinical symptoms, serum thyroxine and TRAb, thyroid ultrasound and orbital computed tomography. Amplification targeted TCR beta CDR3 regions from RNA transcripts. The HTBI primer set was used in a first-round RT-PCR of the TCR CDR3. TCRdb analysed the multiplex PCR reads with MiXCR anew, one entry per CDR3 protein. The sample contains roughly 510,000 distinct CDR3 sequences, around 43% of which appear only once. The CDR3 is made up of 12 amino acids. CDR1 and CDR2 from the germline V gene are SGHKS and YYEKEE (reference sequence). The germline V and J ends were trimmed by 3 bases and 7 bases, with 7 bases remaining between them.

This clonotype was sampled from an adult woman with Graves' disease, either hyperthyroidism or ophthalmopathy (not recorded which). The sequencing sample was made of peripheral blood or thyroid tissue (not recorded which). The chain is built from TRBV5-5 and TRBJ2-2, with unresolved D. CDR3 amino acids: CASSYLNGELFF. In DNA form, the CDR3 reads TGTGCCAGCAGCTACCTCAACGGGGAGCTGTTTTTT.